This T cell receptor beta chain was documented in a study of cytomegalovirus exposure and HLA in healthy donors (dated by TCRdb to the late 2010s). General notes on the study: An earlier analysis of 587 of the donors reported about 280 Gb of sequence data and approximately 120 million unique TCR beta sequences obtained from about 200 million T cells. Approximately 330 gigabases of sequencing data and 70 million to 100 million unique TCR sequences made up an early release that covered approximately 650 HLA-typed donors. Among the roughly 400 genotyped donors, 75% to 90% belonged to the genetic ancestry cluster associated with self-reported Caucasian donors. The study was designed to test whether signatures of past pathogen exposure could be identified by cataloging public T cell receptors. The study profiled the T cell repertoires of around 700 subjects by immunosequencing and related them to cytomegalovirus serostatus. Along with the approximately 670-subject first cohort, a separate validation cohort of over a hundred different subjects was used. The study combined high-throughput TCR immunosequencing, statistical association of individual TCRs with disease status, and machine learning to predict cytomegalovirus infection status. In a later analysis, previously published TCR beta repertoires from 500 to 750 donors were re-analyzed and high-resolution HLA genotyping was added so that TCR occurrence patterns could be studied. Rather than using new phenotypic data, the later analysis identified candidate immune exposures from TCR beta sequences and from how often those sequences occurred across donors. To decide whether each TCR beta V gene segment behaved as functional or pseudogenic, an earlier analysis of nearly 600 of the donors relied on high-throughput TCR beta sequencing. Donor age, sex, ethnicity and CMV serostatus were compiled alongside the repertoire data. Genome-wide SNP genotypes for about 55% of the roughly 670 donors were used in a later genetic analysis, which treated that subset as a discovery cohort. Every repertoire in the discovery cohort had been generated on one and the same sequencing platform. HLA typing covered class I and class II loci at four-digit resolution. The number of donors typed differed by locus, with roughly 620-630 for A, B, C, DRB1 and DQB1, roughly 550 for DQA1, 600 to 610 for DPA1, and over 400 for DPB1. Roughly 5 DR-DQ haplotypes were handled as single units for association and clustering, since linkage in the cohort was strong. Among around 400 genotyped donors of the cohort, an average of approximately 230,000 unique TCR beta nucleotide sequences were sequenced per donor, roughly 18% of them non-productive.

The cohort consisted of hundreds of healthy bone marrow donors. All cohort members were sampled while nominally healthy, although unrecorded immune exposures were likely present. The donor was CMV seronegative and belonged to the group of 352 seronegative cohort members. Each donor provided a peripheral blood sample, and peripheral blood mononuclear cells were used for TCR beta sequencing. The Qiagen DNeasy Blood Extraction Kit was used to extract genomic DNA from the blood cell samples. Library preparation employed the immunoSEQ multiplex PCR assay. For the multiplex PCR, a mixture combining 60 forward primers for TCR Vbeta segments and 13 reverse primers for TCR Jbeta segments was used. The CDR3 region of rearranged TCR beta genes was amplified from genomic DNA with a multiplex PCR assay. Amplified TCR beta libraries were sequenced as 87-base-pair reads on the Illumina HiSeq System. The paper's data handling went like this. A later analysis tallied roughly 80 million unique TCR beta chains across the 700 or so repertoires, and around 10 million of those chains were shared by two or more donors. Raw reads were error-corrected and collapsed into unique sequences with a nearest-neighbor algorithm that merged closely related sequences to remove PCR and sequencing errors. CDR3 sequences were aligned to IMGT reference sequences to assign V, D and J gene segments. Each retained sequence needed at least a six-nucleotide match to both a V gene segment and a J gene segment. Rearrangements were called productive when the CDR3 lacked stop codons and stayed in frame with V and J; all others were non-productive. CDR3 was defined by IMGT convention, running from the second conserved V-encoded cysteine to the conserved J-encoded phenylalanine. The earlier analysis of some 540 of the donors excluded any sequence lacking an unambiguous match to a single V gene segment. An earlier analysis of around 600 of the donors classified V segments as functional when productive rearrangements were above 56.7% and as segregating when the standard deviation between donors was above 5%. A statistical classification framework was developed to diagnose cytomegalovirus status using the catalog of TCR beta chain sequences. A later analysis assigned V and J genes by comparing TCR nucleotide sequences with IMGT/GENE-DB human TR gene sequences. A later analysis assigned CDR3 sequences and most-parsimonious VDJ recombination scenarios with the TCRdist pipeline. In a later analysis, each TCR beta chain was defined by its CDR3 amino acid sequence together with its V-gene family, and reads lacking a unique V-gene family were excluded. To address suspected cross-contamination and a sequencing artifact, a later analysis removed approximately 590 highly shared, low-generation-probability nucleotide sequences. In a later analysis, a clonal expansion index for each public chain was calculated from normalized within-repertoire ranks of inferred template counts. In a later analysis, generation probabilities were computed using a VDJ recombination model fitted to out-of-frame rearrangements, and the results were checked against IGoR. Hypergeometric tests were used in a later analysis to score TCR-TCR, TCR-HLA and TCR-CMV co-occurrence, with a repertoire-size bias correction applied to the TCR pairs. False discovery rates were estimated in a later analysis by permuting HLA or CMV assignments 20 times. In a later analysis, co-occurring TCRs were grouped with DBSCAN, and TCRdist sequence similarity was added when clustering was performed within HLA-allele-positive subsets. For co-occurrence clustering, repertoires with fewer than 30,000 or more than 120,000 public chains were excluded, along with about five repertoires with anomalous nucleotide sharing. TCRdb took this table from immuneACCESS and kept in-frame rearrangements with V and J called. Such tables lack part of the clones; where checked against another copy, unresolved V genes explain under half of the gap, and the rest is unexplained. V and J calls and clone size are copied from that table; D and trimming were computed from the DNA. The sample records 120,000 or so clones, over 70% of which are singletons. The ten largest clonotypes hold 1.2% of the sample.

The paper as a whole reports these results and caveats: Because HLA typing was unavailable for some donors at each locus, only the typed subset was used in association tests. Specific HLA alleles were associated with 16,951 TCR beta sequences at a false discovery rate of 0.05 in a later analysis. Broadly in line with IMGT annotations, most TCR beta V segments showed up in productive rearrangements about 87% or about 30% of the time in an earlier analysis of 587 of the donors. A further reported finding was that TCR beta sequences accurately predicted the HLA-A and HLA-B alleles for most subjects in the first cohort. The study listed approximately 150 TCR beta chains as associated with cytomegalovirus. In vitro tests confirmed that a few of the cytomegalovirus-associated TCR beta chains recognize cytomegalovirus antigens. A later analysis found that HLA-associated TCR beta chains were more clonally expanded and had lower generation probabilities than equally common non-associated chains. In a later analysis, several top co-occurrence clusters were reported to appear linked to parvovirus B19, influenza, CMV and Epstein-Barr virus. In a later genetic analysis, fewer N-insertions in productive TCRs were reported among donors in an Asian-associated ancestry cluster than the roughly 700-donor mean. Only TCR beta chains were sequenced in this cohort, and the absence of alpha or paired-chain data limited detectable features. A group of highly shared sequence variants was considered likely to be a technical artifact of the sequencing pipeline. It was suggested by the authors that the approach could potentially be generalized to other disease states and immunological phenotypes. The classifier was reported to diagnose cytomegalovirus status with high specificity and sensitivity in both the original cohort and the validation cohort. Most CMV-associated TCR beta chains appeared to be HLA-restricted in a later analysis, and the HLA associations seemed to be driven largely by CMV exposure. Some IMGT-functional V segments, including TRBV6-2 and TRBV6-3, could not be told apart with the 87-base-pair reads, so those segments were excluded. While some public TCRs were present in many individuals, most TCR sequences turned up only very rarely across donors. Seventeen rarely observed V segments, including chromosome 9 orphons, were excluded from the earlier analysis of some 590 of the donors because counts were too low. A later analysis found that TCR association rates varied across HLA loci, with DRB1 alleles showing the most associated TCRs and HLA-C alleles the fewest. Linkage disequilibrium might explain the correlated functional status among segregating V segments, but an unknown experimental factor could not be excluded. Immune exposure information for the cohort was limited to CMV serostatus. Strong co-occurrence of HLA alleles, especially DR and DQ, made assigning TCR associations to individual alleles difficult. V-gene and J-gene trimming of TCR beta chains was associated with a missense DCLRE1C variant in a later genetic analysis, and the association was replicated in an independent cohort. Roughly uniform sequencing depth across donors was assumed in presence/absence analyses, although this assumption may not hold.

In the germline V gene (reference sequence), CDR1 corresponds to LNHDA and CDR2 to SQIVND. Clipping removes 3 bases from V and 6 bases from J, with 6 as the unmatched junction base count. The CDR3 runs 15 residues from the cysteine to the phenylalanine. Of the read, only the CDR3 DNA is kept; its 45 bases are in frame from base 1. Concerning this clone itself: No antigen is known for it. No much larger clone exists at a distance of one base, and base qualities are not known.

Recombination connected TRBV19 to TRBJ2-2; 8 bases in the middle match TRBD2. Sequencing input: PBMCs. The TCR was taken from a female donor in good health and CMV-seronegative. CDR3 sequence: CASSISGGIAGELFF. The sequenced DNA is TGTGCCAGTAGTATCAGCGGGGGAATCGCCGGGGAGCTGTTTTTT.